The source of this TCR beta chain is a study of Graves' ophthalmopathy and Graves' hyperthyroidism. Study-level points and caveats: In blood appeared most of the expanded thyroid clonotypes whose frequency exceeded 0.001.

RNA transcripts were the source from which TCR beta CDR3 regions were amplified. RT-PCR with HTBI primers came first, then second-round multiplex PCR. TCRdb reprocessed the multiplex PCR reads via MiXCR and lists one record per CDR3 protein. Among fewer than 350,000 distinct CDR3 sequences listed, about a sixth were seen once. In its sample, this clonotype was seen many times. Antigen specificity is unknown. The germline CDR1 and CDR2 sequences are MNHEY and SVGEGT. The V and J ends lost 0 bases and 4 bases respectively, with 9 bases between them. The CDR3 is made up of 14 amino acids. Sequenced material: peripheral blood. The receptor was isolated from an adult man with Graves' ophthalmopathy. The rearrangement links TRBV6-2 or TRBV6-3 to TRBJ1-2; D remains ambiguous. This CDR3 reads CASSYSEKLYGYTF. CDR3 nucleotides: TGTGCCAGCAGTTACTCGGAAAAGCTCTATGGCTACACCTTC.